A single sample gave rise to the 8 T cell receptor beta chains below, sequenced in a study of cytomegalovirus exposure and HLA in healthy donors. PCR involved 60 Vbeta and 13 Jbeta primers. TCRdb's table, derived via immunoSEQ multiplex PCR, lists solely in-frame clones and lacks some. The table lists hundreds of thousands of clones, approximately 80% of them singletons, with about 3% in the top ten. Sequences were obtained from PBMCs. The receptors derive from a young man in good health and CMV-seronegative.

The rearrangement uses TRBV19 and TRBJ1-1; no clear D gene. Germline loops: CDR1 LNHDA, CDR2 SQIVND (reference sequence). The V and J ends lost 1 base and 2 bases respectively, with 8 bases between them. The CDR3 sequence is 14 residues long. Here the CDR3 DNA reads TGTGCCAGTAGTATAGTAGCAGTAAACACTGAAGCTTTCTTT. Its translation: CASSIVAVNTEAFF.

The J gene is TRBJ1-1, the V gene TRBV29-1, with D perhaps matching TRBD1 (6 bases). The CDR3 has 15 residues. V was trimmed by 6 bases and J by 1 base, leaving 18 bases between them. Germline lookup yields CDR1 SQVTM and CDR2 ANQGSEA. Here the CDR3 DNA reads TGCAGCGTACTCGGACAGCCTCTTGGGAACACTGAAGCTTTCTTT. As protein: CSVLGQPLGNTEAFF.

This clone was seen only once. The gene calls are TRBV4-1 and TRBJ2-2, with TRBD1 matching over 10 bases. The ends lost 3 bases at V and 4 bases at J; junction bases unmatched: 5. CDR1 is MGHRA and CDR2 is YSYEKL in the germline V gene. The CDR3 has 16 residues. The CDR3, as DNA: TGCGCCAGCAGCCACCCCGGGACAGGGGTCACCGGGGAGCTGTTTTTT. This gives the protein CASSHPGTGVTGELFF.

The rearrangement joins TRBV28 to TRBJ2-7; 7 bases are shared with TRBD1. CDR3 length: 16 residues. V dropped 2 bases and J dropped 0; count of bases not matched to a gene: 7. Germline CDR1 and CDR2: MDHEN and SYDVKM. CDR3 sequence reads: CASSLNRGTSSYEQYF. The CDR3 nucleotides are TGTGCCAGCAGTTTAAACAGGGGAACTAGCTCCTACGAGCAGTACTTC.

J is TRBJ1-1 and V is TRBV2; TRBD1 matches at 9 bases. The V gene's germline CDR1 is SNHLY and CDR2 FYNNEI. Trimming at V came to 5 bases and at J to 3 bases, leaving 10 bases not matched to a gene. This CDR3 spans 16 amino acids. The CDR3 region is CASSSTGGESYTEAFF. CDR3 DNA: TGTGCCAGCAGTTCTACAGGGGGCGAGTCGTACACTGAAGCTTTCTTT.

The rearrangement joins TRBV7-2 to TRBJ1-5; 7 bases agree with TRBD1. The CDR3 runs 14 residues. V lost 1 base to trimming and J lost 9 bases; unmatched junction nucleotides: 6. The germline V gene encodes CDR1 SGHTA and CDR2 FQGNSA. The CDR3, as DNA: TGTGCCAGCAGCTTAGGGGTATGGACAGGGCCCCAGCATTTT. Translated, it gives CASSLGVWTGPQHF. Looking up the rest from reference TRBV7-2 and TRBJ1-5 gives the full variable domain: GAGVSQSPSNKVTEKGKDVELRCDPISGHTALYWYRQSLGQGLEFLIYFQGNSAPDKSGLPSDRFSAERTGGSVSTLTIQRTQQEDSAVYLCASSLGVWTGPQHFGDGTRLSIL.

The chain joins TRBV10-3 to TRBJ2-3; 11 bases fit TRBD2. J gave up 4 bases and V 4 bases, and 4 bases lay outside the gene matches. This CDR3 spans 15 amino acids. CDR1 is ENHRY, CDR2 SYGVKD, per germline. CDR3 sequence reads: CAISAGSGGADTQYF. CDR3 in DNA: TGTGCCATCAGTGCGGGTAGCGGGGGGGCAGATACGCAGTATTTT.

This rearrangement joins TRBV4-3 to TRBJ2-1; 8 positions match TRBD1. V lost 0 bases, J lost 10 bases, and 17 bases stayed unmatched. In germline, CDR1 is LGHNA, CDR2 YSLEER. The CDR3 consists of 18 residues. CDR3 protein: CASSQEGGRSDRAGEQFF. The DNA for the CDR3 is TGCGCCAGCAGCCAAGAGGGGGGTCGGTCGGACAGGGCGGGCGAGCAGTTCTTC.